These T cell receptor beta chains were read from a single sample in a study of patients and donors after allogeneic stem cell transplantation. TCRdb re-called the RT-PCR reads with MiXCR, one entry per CDR3 protein. Here the sample spans 25,000 to 35,000 distinct CDR3 sequences, around 6.8% being singletons. Sample: blood, either unsorted or a sorted T cell fraction (not recorded which). The source is a human donor who was either an allogeneic HSCT recipient or a stem cell or donor lymphocyte infusion donor (not recorded which). It is not recorded whose cells these are; they may come from a transplant donor. CDR3s include the opening cysteine and the closing phenylalanine or tryptophan. The D gene is left open where the match is weak. Expanded clones are given a class, and other clones once, few, many or no size at all.

CDR3 | DNA | V | size | J | D
CAWSADYGNTIYF | TGTGCCTGGAGTGCAGATTACGGAAACACCATATATTTT | TRBV30 | many | TRBJ1-3 | .
CASSQRGEQYF | TGTGCCAGCAGCCAGAGGGGCGAGCAGTACTTC | TRBV3-1 | many | TRBJ2-7 | .
CAWDSSTDTQYF | TGTGCCTGGGACAGCAGCACAGATACGCAGTATTTT | TRBV30 | many | TRBJ2-3 | .
CASSLTGQGYGYTF | TGTGCCAGCAGCCTAACGGGACAGGGGTATGGCTACACCTTC | TRBV9 | many | TRBJ1-2 | TRBD1
CASSLTKYNSPLHF | TGCGCCAGCAGCTTGACAAAATATAATTCACCCCTCCACTTT | TRBV5-1 | medium-sized | TRBJ1-6 | .
CASSYPQWANQPQHF | TGTGCCAGCAGTTACCCGCAGTGGGCCAATCAGCCCCAGCATTTT | TRBV6-2/TRBV6-3 | many | TRBJ1-5 | .
CASSLRTLLNTEAFF | TGTGCCAGCAGCCTTCGGACCCTCCTGAACACTGAAGCTTTCTTT | TRBV6-2/TRBV6-3 | many | TRBJ1-1 | .
CASSLGLNTDTQYF | TGTGCCAGCAGCTTGGGACTGAACACAGATACGCAGTATTTT | TRBV5-8 | . | TRBJ2-3 | .
CASSPPPDRAEQYF | TGTGCCAGCTCACCTCCTCCCGACAGGGCCGAGCAGTACTTC | TRBV18 | . | TRBJ2-7 | TRBD1
CSVKRLAGGPVTQYF | TGCAGTGTTAAGAGACTAGCGGGAGGGCCGGTTACGCAGTATTTT | TRBV20-1 | once | TRBJ2-3 | TRBD2
CASTLGGIFYEQYF | TGTGCCAGCACCCTTGGGGGTATATTCTACGAGCAGTACTTC | TRBV28 | few | TRBJ2-7 | .
CASSLAGGRGQPQHF | TGTGCCAGCAGCCTAGCGGGGGGAAGAGGTCAGCCCCAGCATTTT | TRBV3-1 | many | TRBJ1-5 | .
CASSLVSRNYEQYF | TGTGCCAGCAGCTTAGTGTCGCGGAACTACGAGCAGTACTTC | TRBV11-3 | . | TRBJ2-7 | .
CASEVEGAEAFF | TGTGCCAGCGAAGTGGAGGGGGCTGAAGCTTTCTTT | TRBV12-3/TRBV12-4 | . | TRBJ1-1 | .
CASRESNQPQHF | TGTGCCAGCCGGGAAAGCAATCAGCCCCAGCATTTT | TRBV28 | many | TRBJ1-5 | .
CASSLFPGLAGGPSEQFF | TGTGCCAGCAGCTTATTCCCGGGACTAGCGGGAGGGCCAAGTGAGCAGTTCTTC | TRBV7-3 | few | TRBJ2-1 | TRBD2